This is a list of T cell receptor beta chains from one sample in a study of metastatic and nonmetastatic thyroid tumors. TCRdb re-clonotyped the PCR reads through MiXCR. The sample lists over 11,000 clones, 20% to 30% occurring once. The material sequenced was blood. The receptor source for this set is a female donor with papillary thyroid cancer or a benign thyroid nodule (not recorded which). Some clones in this sample may be carry-over from other donors' samples. Each CDR3 is given with its conserved first and last residue. Fields, in order: D gene, clone size, J gene, V gene, CDR3 protein, CDR3 DNA. The D gene is left open where the match is weak. Only some rows state a clone size, as once, few, many or a class for expanded clones.

d_call: NA; clone_size: many; j_call: TRBJ2-6; v_call: TRBV7-2; cdr3_aa: CASSFGGAGANVLTF; cdr3_nt: TGTGCCAGCAGCTTTGGAGGTGCTGGGGCCAACGTCCTGACTTTC
d_call: NA; clone_size: medium-sized; j_call: TRBJ1-2; v_call: TRBV20-1; cdr3_aa: CSASRGNYGYTF; cdr3_nt: TGCAGTGCTAGTCGGGGTAACTATGGCTACACCTTC
d_call: TRBD2; clone_size: many; j_call: TRBJ2-1; v_call: TRBV14; cdr3_aa: CASSQEFGGDSQFF; cdr3_nt: TGTGCCAGCAGCCAGGAGTTTGGGGGGGATTCGCAGTTCTTC
d_call: NA; clone_size: medium-sized; j_call: TRBJ2-3; v_call: TRBV6-1; cdr3_aa: CATPGSTTDTQYF; cdr3_nt: TGTGCCACCCCGGGATCCACCACAGATACGCAGTATTTT
d_call: TRBD1; clone_size: NA; j_call: TRBJ1-1; v_call: TRBV7-9; cdr3_aa: CASRPQGAATEAFF; cdr3_nt: TGTGCCAGCAGACCACAGGGGGCTGCCACTGAAGCTTTCTTT
d_call: TRBD1; clone_size: few; j_call: TRBJ1-2; v_call: TRBV28; cdr3_aa: CASSLPGQGFSYGYTF; cdr3_nt: TGTGCCAGCAGCCTACCGGGACAGGGGTTTTCCTATGGCTACACCTTC
d_call: NA; clone_size: many; j_call: TRBJ1-1; v_call: TRBV7-8; cdr3_aa: CASSLVGMDGAFF; cdr3_nt: TGTGCCAGCAGCTTAGTAGGGATGGATGGCGCTTTCTTT
d_call: NA; clone_size: NA; j_call: TRBJ2-7; v_call: TRBV2; cdr3_aa: CASTLTYEQYF; cdr3_nt: TGTGCCAGCACCCTCACCTACGAGCAGTACTTC
d_call: TRBD2; clone_size: NA; j_call: TRBJ2-3; v_call: TRBV5-1; cdr3_aa: CASSPTPLSGSNTQYF; cdr3_nt: TGCGCCAGCAGCCCGACCCCCCTAAGCGGGAGTAATACGCAGTATTTT
d_call: NA; clone_size: many; j_call: TRBJ2-3; v_call: TRBV12-3/TRBV12-4; cdr3_aa: CAGRLGTTSETQYF; cdr3_nt: TGTGCCGGCCGCCTCGGGACCACATCTGAAACGCAGTATTTT
d_call: NA; clone_size: medium-sized; j_call: TRBJ1-5; v_call: TRBV28; cdr3_aa: CASRNKREGSSQPQHF; cdr3_nt: TGTGCCAGCAGGAACAAACGAGAGGGATCTAGTCAGCCCCAGCATTTT
d_call: NA; clone_size: medium-sized; j_call: TRBJ1-1; v_call: TRBV5-1; cdr3_aa: CASSLGNQNTEAFF; cdr3_nt: TGCGCCAGCAGCTTGGGAAACCAGAACACTGAAGCTTTCTTT
d_call: TRBD1; clone_size: few; j_call: TRBJ1-1; v_call: TRBV27; cdr3_aa: CASSLARQGLNTEAFF; cdr3_nt: TGTGCCAGCAGTTTAGCCCGACAGGGGCTGAACACTGAAGCTTTCTTT
d_call: NA; clone_size: NA; j_call: TRBJ1-2; v_call: TRBV20-1; cdr3_aa: CSARPGPGDGYTF; cdr3_nt: TGCAGTGCTAGACCCGGGCCGGGGGATGGCTACACCTTC
d_call: NA; clone_size: many; j_call: TRBJ2-5; v_call: TRBV11-2; cdr3_aa: CASSLLKRTVVTQYF; cdr3_nt: TGTGCCAGCAGCTTACTCAAAAGGACAGTGGTGACCCAGTACTTC
d_call: TRBD1; clone_size: medium-sized; j_call: TRBJ1-2; v_call: TRBV6-2/TRBV6-3; cdr3_aa: CASRTGSHGYTF; cdr3_nt: TGTGCCAGCAGGACAGGGTCCCATGGCTACACCTTC
d_call: TRBD2; clone_size: NA; j_call: TRBJ2-2; v_call: TRBV20-1; cdr3_aa: CSATEPGTSGYRGTGELFF; cdr3_nt: TGCAGTGCTACCGAACCCGGGACTAGCGGTTATAGAGGGACCGGGGAGCTGTTTTTT
d_call: NA; clone_size: large; j_call: TRBJ2-2; v_call: TRBV7-3; cdr3_aa: CASSSFAGRSGELFF; cdr3_nt: TGTGCCAGCAGCTCCTTCGCAGGGAGGTCCGGGGAGCTGTTTTTT
d_call: NA; clone_size: NA; j_call: TRBJ2-2; v_call: TRBV20-1; cdr3_aa: CSARDFKGIATGELFF; cdr3_nt: TGCAGTGCTAGAGATTTTAAGGGGATAGCGACCGGGGAGCTGTTTTTT
d_call: NA; clone_size: NA; j_call: TRBJ2-1; v_call: TRBV28; cdr3_aa: CASSTLGLLLNEQFF; cdr3_nt: TGTGCCAGCAGTACATTGGGGCTGCTATTAAATGAGCAGTTCTTC
d_call: TRBD2; clone_size: few; j_call: TRBJ2-2; v_call: TRBV6-5; cdr3_aa: CASSSGLGVSPNTGELFF; cdr3_nt: TGTGCCAGCAGTTCGGGACTAGGGGTTTCTCCGAACACCGGGGAGCTGTTTTTT
d_call: NA; clone_size: once; j_call: TRBJ2-7; v_call: TRBV5-5; cdr3_aa: CASSSLQGTYEQYF; cdr3_nt: TGTGCCAGCAGCTCGTTACAGGGTACCTACGAGCAGTACTTC
d_call: NA; clone_size: many; j_call: TRBJ1-2; v_call: TRBV30; cdr3_aa: CAWSTPGEGYTF; cdr3_nt: TGTGCCTGGTCCACCCCCGGGGAGGGCTACACCTTC
d_call: NA; clone_size: many; j_call: TRBJ2-3; v_call: TRBV12-3/TRBV12-4; cdr3_aa: CASSLRRRTSTDTQYF; cdr3_nt: TGTGCCAGCAGCCTTCGGCGACGGACTAGCACAGATACGCAGTATTTT
d_call: NA; clone_size: many; j_call: TRBJ2-6; v_call: TRBV3-1; cdr3_aa: CASSQEALGPGWSGANVLTF; cdr3_nt: TGTGCCAGCAGCCAAGAAGCTTTGGGTCCGGGTTGGTCTGGGGCCAACGTCCTGACTTTC
d_call: NA; clone_size: NA; j_call: TRBJ2-3; v_call: TRBV9; cdr3_aa: CASSVGTKNTDTQYF; cdr3_nt: TGTGCCAGCAGCGTAGGAACCAAGAACACAGATACGCAGTATTTT
d_call: NA; clone_size: many; j_call: TRBJ1-1; v_call: TRBV30; cdr3_aa: CAWSEDTEAFF; cdr3_nt: TGTGCCTGGAGTGAGGACACTGAAGCTTTCTTT
d_call: TRBD1; clone_size: NA; j_call: TRBJ2-6; v_call: TRBV6-1; cdr3_aa: CASSAYRGQSSGANVLTF; cdr3_nt: TGTGCCAGCAGTGCCTACAGGGGACAAAGCTCTGGGGCCAACGTCCTGACTTTC
d_call: NA; clone_size: many; j_call: TRBJ1-2; v_call: TRBV20-1; cdr3_aa: CSAPGTPMGYGYTF; cdr3_nt: TGCAGTGCGCCCGGGACACCCATGGGCTATGGCTACACCTTC
d_call: TRBD2; clone_size: NA; j_call: TRBJ2-1; v_call: TRBV6-1; cdr3_aa: CASLVTSKHEQFF; cdr3_nt: TGTGCCAGCCTCGTGACTAGCAAGCATGAGCAGTTCTTC
d_call: NA; clone_size: many; j_call: TRBJ2-1; v_call: TRBV18; cdr3_aa: CASSPRHNVQFLLYNEQFF; cdr3_nt: TGTGCCAGCTCACCTCGGCATAATGTGCAATTCCTCCTCTACAATGAGCAGTTCTTC
d_call: TRBD2; clone_size: NA; j_call: TRBJ2-1; v_call: TRBV5-1; cdr3_aa: CASSLGLADQVWF; cdr3_nt: TGCGCCAGCAGCTTGGGCCTAGCGGACCAGGTTTGGTTC
d_call: NA; clone_size: NA; j_call: TRBJ2-2; v_call: TRBV11-2; cdr3_aa: CASRRSWESGELFF; cdr3_nt: TGTGCCAGCAGGAGGTCATGGGAGTCCGGGGAGCTGTTTTTT
d_call: NA; clone_size: medium-sized; j_call: TRBJ2-5; v_call: TRBV7-2; cdr3_aa: CASSSGGETQYF; cdr3_nt: TGTGCCAGCAGTTCCGGGGGCGAGACCCAGTACTTC
d_call: TRBD2; clone_size: many; j_call: TRBJ2-1; v_call: TRBV13; cdr3_aa: CASSLDASGAHYNEQFF; cdr3_nt: TGTGCCAGCAGCTTAGATGCCAGCGGGGCCCACTACAATGAGCAGTTCTTC
d_call: TRBD2; clone_size: NA; j_call: TRBJ2-2; v_call: TRBV27; cdr3_aa: CASRTSLHTWELFF; cdr3_nt: TGTGCCAGCAGGACTAGCCTTCACACCTGGGAGCTGTTTTTT
d_call: TRBD2; clone_size: many; j_call: TRBJ2-7; v_call: TRBV3-1; cdr3_aa: CASSQDFGLAGGPEQYF; cdr3_nt: TGTGCCAGCAGCCAAGATTTCGGACTAGCGGGAGGCCCAGAGCAGTACTTC
d_call: NA; clone_size: NA; j_call: TRBJ2-7; v_call: TRBV2; cdr3_aa: CASGWVGYEQYF; cdr3_nt: TGTGCCAGTGGGTGGGTCGGATATGAGCAGTACTTC
d_call: NA; clone_size: few; j_call: TRBJ1-2; v_call: TRBV2; cdr3_aa: CASSESGVIYGYTF; cdr3_nt: TGTGCCAGCAGTGAGTCTGGGGTGATCTATGGCTACACCTTC
d_call: NA; clone_size: NA; j_call: TRBJ2-3; v_call: TRBV6-1; cdr3_aa: CASIGGSLDTQYF; cdr3_nt: TGTGCCAGCATCGGTGGCAGCCTGGATACGCAGTATTTT
d_call: NA; clone_size: NA; j_call: TRBJ2-2; v_call: TRBV19; cdr3_aa: CASKSRAESLTGELFF; cdr3_nt: TGTGCCAGTAAATCCCGGGCTGAATCTTTGACCGGGGAGCTGTTTTTT
d_call: NA; clone_size: medium-sized; j_call: TRBJ1-5; v_call: TRBV27; cdr3_aa: CASSTDRPNQPQHF; cdr3_nt: TGTGCCAGCAGCACTGACAGACCCAATCAGCCCCAGCATTTT
d_call: TRBD1; clone_size: many; j_call: TRBJ2-4; v_call: TRBV14; cdr3_aa: CASSRQGAGNIQYF; cdr3_nt: TGTGCCAGCAGTCGGCAGGGGGCTGGCAACATTCAGTACTTC
d_call: NA; clone_size: many; j_call: TRBJ2-3; v_call: TRBV7-9; cdr3_aa: CASSPSGVKNTQYF; cdr3_nt: TGTGCCAGCAGCCCGAGTGGGGTAAAGAACACGCAGTATTTT
d_call: NA; clone_size: once; j_call: TRBJ1-6; v_call: TRBV11-2; cdr3_aa: CASSQGCALGNSPLHF; cdr3_nt: TGTGCCAGCAGCCAGGGTTGTGCCCTGGGAAATTCACCCCTCCACTTT
d_call: NA; clone_size: medium-sized; j_call: TRBJ1-2; v_call: TRBV28; cdr3_aa: CASSFQGRDYGYTF; cdr3_nt: TGTGCCAGCAGTTTCCAGGGAAGAGACTATGGCTACACCTTC
d_call: TRBD2; clone_size: many; j_call: TRBJ2-6; v_call: TRBV7-2; cdr3_aa: CASSPLGRGTTGANVLTF; cdr3_nt: TGTGCCAGCAGCCCCTTGGGGCGGGGGACGACTGGGGCCAACGTCCTGACTTTC
d_call: TRBD1; clone_size: NA; j_call: TRBJ1-2; v_call: TRBV11-1; cdr3_aa: CASSPDRVRGYTF; cdr3_nt: TGTGCCAGCAGCCCGGACAGGGTCCGAGGCTACACCTTC
d_call: NA; clone_size: NA; j_call: TRBJ2-1; v_call: TRBV20-1; cdr3_aa: CSSSGGPVDNEQFF; cdr3_nt: TGCAGTTCTAGTGGTGGTCCCGTAGACAATGAGCAGTTCTTC
d_call: NA; clone_size: many; j_call: TRBJ1-3; v_call: TRBV18; cdr3_aa: CASSPLVGPISGNTIYF; cdr3_nt: TGTGCCAGCTCACCCCTTGTTGGACCCATCTCTGGAAACACCATATATTTT
d_call: NA; clone_size: many; j_call: TRBJ2-2; v_call: TRBV20-1; cdr3_aa: CSARDPGQYTGELFF; cdr3_nt: TGCAGTGCTAGGGACCCGGGGCAGTACACCGGGGAGCTGTTTTTT
d_call: TRBD1; clone_size: NA; j_call: TRBJ2-7; v_call: TRBV20-1; cdr3_aa: CSARGQGSYEQCF; cdr3_nt: TGCAGTGCCCGGGGACAGGGGAGTTACGAGCAGTGCTTC
d_call: NA; clone_size: few; j_call: TRBJ2-6; v_call: TRBV24-1; cdr3_aa: CATSAGGEKVANILTF; cdr3_nt: TGTGCCACCAGTGCGGGCGGGGAGAAGGTGGCCAACATCCTGACTTTC
d_call: NA; clone_size: many; j_call: TRBJ1-3; v_call: TRBV5-1; cdr3_aa: CASSLTTRTVTGNTIYF; cdr3_nt: TGCGCCAGCAGCTTGACTACTCGGACAGTAACTGGAAACACCATATATTTT
d_call: NA; clone_size: NA; j_call: TRBJ2-1; v_call: TRBV20-1; cdr3_aa: CSASYRGGYNEQFF; cdr3_nt: TGCAGTGCTAGTTATAGGGGCGGCTACAATGAGCAGTTCTTC
d_call: NA; clone_size: medium-sized; j_call: TRBJ1-2; v_call: TRBV6-1; cdr3_aa: CASSDQHNYGYTF; cdr3_nt: TGTGCCAGCAGTGATCAGCACAACTATGGCTACACCTTC